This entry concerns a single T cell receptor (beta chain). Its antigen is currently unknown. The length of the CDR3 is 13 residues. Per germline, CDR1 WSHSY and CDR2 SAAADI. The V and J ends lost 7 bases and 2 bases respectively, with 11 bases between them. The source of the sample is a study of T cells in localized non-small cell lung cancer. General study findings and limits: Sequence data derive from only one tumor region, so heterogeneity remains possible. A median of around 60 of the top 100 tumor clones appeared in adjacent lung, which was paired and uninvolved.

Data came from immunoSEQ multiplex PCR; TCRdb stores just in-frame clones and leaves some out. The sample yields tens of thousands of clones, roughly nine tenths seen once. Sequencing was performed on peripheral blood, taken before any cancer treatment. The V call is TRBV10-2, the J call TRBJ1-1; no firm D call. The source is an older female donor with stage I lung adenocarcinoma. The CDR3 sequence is CASTVGGNTEAFF. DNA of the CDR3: TGCGCCAGCACAGTGGGCGGTAACACTGAAGCTTTCTTT.